This T cell receptor beta chain appears in the sequencing data of a study of OX40 agonist ivuxolimab in advanced cancers. Study-wide background: Each patient was given ivuxolimab into a vein every 2 weeks, at 0.01 to 10 mg/kg. The dose-escalation cohort had hepatocellular carcinoma, melanoma, renal cell or head and neck cancer.

On this clone: Its cognate antigen is unknown.

Findings of the study overall: At doses 0.1 to 3.0 mg/kg, CD4+ and CD8+ clones expanded. Low normalized T-cell clonal expansion was additionally recorded for some nonresponders.

The V gene's germline CDR1 is LNHDA and CDR2 SQIVND (reference sequence). V was pared by 1 base and J by 0 bases, with 4 bases between. This CDR3 contains 14 residues. Using immunoSEQ multiplex PCR, the repertoire was profiled, and TCRdb retains in-frame clones only, with some absent. The sample holds roughly 90,000 clones, about 89% seen once. The sequence derives from an adult with an advanced solid tumor such as melanoma, head and neck, liver or kidney cancer. The chain is built from TRBV19 and TRBJ1-3; D is undetermined. Here the sequenced sample was CD4+ or CD8+ T cells sorted from blood, taken in a trial of the OX40 agonist ivuxolimab. The CDR3, as DNA: TGTGCCAGTAGTATAGGGTTCTCTGGAAACACCATATATTTT. It translates to CASSIGFSGNTIYF.